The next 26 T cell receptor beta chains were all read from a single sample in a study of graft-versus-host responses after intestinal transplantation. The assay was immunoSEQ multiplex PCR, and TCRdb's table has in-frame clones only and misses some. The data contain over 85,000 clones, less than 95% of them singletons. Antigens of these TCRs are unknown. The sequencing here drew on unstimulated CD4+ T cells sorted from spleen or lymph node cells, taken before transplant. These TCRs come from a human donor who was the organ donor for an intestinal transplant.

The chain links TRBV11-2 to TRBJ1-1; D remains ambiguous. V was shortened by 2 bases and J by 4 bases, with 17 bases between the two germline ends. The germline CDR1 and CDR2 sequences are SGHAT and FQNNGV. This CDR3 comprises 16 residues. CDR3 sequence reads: CASSLLKSVVGTEAFF. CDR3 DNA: TGTGCCAGCAGCTTATTAAAGAGTGTCGTGGGCACTGAAGCTTTCTTT.

Written as DNA, the CDR3 is TGTGCCAGCAGCAAAGGACCTACCCTACGCTACACCTTC. Encoded protein: CASSKGPTLRYTF. The chain joins TRBV6-6 to TRBJ1-2; D ambiguous. Deletions cut 6 bases from V and 9 bases from J, with 17 bases between. Germline values: CDR1 MNHNY, CDR2 SVGAGI (reference sequence). The CDR3 loop spans 13 amino acids.

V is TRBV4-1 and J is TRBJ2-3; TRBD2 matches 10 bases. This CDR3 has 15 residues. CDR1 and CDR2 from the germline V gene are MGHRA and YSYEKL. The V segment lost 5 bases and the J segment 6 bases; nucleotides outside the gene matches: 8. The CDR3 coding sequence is TGCGCCAGCAGCGGTAGCGGGGGGCTACGGGATACGCAGTATTTT. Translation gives CASSGSGGLRDTQYF.

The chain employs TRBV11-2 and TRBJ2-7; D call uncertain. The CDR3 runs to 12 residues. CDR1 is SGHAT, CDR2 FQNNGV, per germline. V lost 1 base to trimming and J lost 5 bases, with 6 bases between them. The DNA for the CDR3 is TGTGCCAGCAGCTTAGTCCCTAACGAGCAGTACTTC. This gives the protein CASSLVPNEQYF.

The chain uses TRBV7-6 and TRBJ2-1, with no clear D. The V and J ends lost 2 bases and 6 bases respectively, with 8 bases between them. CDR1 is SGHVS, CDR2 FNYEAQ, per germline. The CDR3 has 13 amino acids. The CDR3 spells CASSLSTSNEQFF. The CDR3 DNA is TGTGCCAGCAGCTTATCAACCAGCAATGAGCAGTTCTTC.

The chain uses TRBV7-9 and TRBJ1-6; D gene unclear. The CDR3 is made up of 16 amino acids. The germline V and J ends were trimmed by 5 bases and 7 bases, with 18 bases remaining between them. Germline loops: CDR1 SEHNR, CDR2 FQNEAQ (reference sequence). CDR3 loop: CASSPHTKEGNSPLHF. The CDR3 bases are TGTGCCAGCAGCCCCCATACCAAGGAGGGAAATTCACCCCTCCACTTT. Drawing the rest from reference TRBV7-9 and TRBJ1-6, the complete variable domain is DTGVSQNPRHKITKRGQNVTFRCDPISEHNRLYWYRQTLGQGPEFLTYFQNEAQLEKSRLLSDRFSAERPKGSFSTLEIQRTEQGDSAMYLCASSPHTKEGNSPLHFGNGTRLTVT.

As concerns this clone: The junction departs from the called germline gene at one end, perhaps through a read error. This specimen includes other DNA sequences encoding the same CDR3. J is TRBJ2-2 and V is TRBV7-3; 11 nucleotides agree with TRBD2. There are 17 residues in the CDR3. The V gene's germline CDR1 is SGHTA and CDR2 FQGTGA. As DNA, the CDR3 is TGCGCCAGCAGCTCCATAGCGGGGGGGCTGAACACCGGGGAGCTGTTTTTT. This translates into CASSSIAGGLNTGELFF.

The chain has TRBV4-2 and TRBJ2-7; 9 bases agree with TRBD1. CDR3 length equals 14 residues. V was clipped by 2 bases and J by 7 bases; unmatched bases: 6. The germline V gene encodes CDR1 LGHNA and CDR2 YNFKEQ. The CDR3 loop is CASSQLSGQGEQYF. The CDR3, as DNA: TGTGCCAGCAGCCAACTATCGGGACAGGGTGAGCAGTACTTC.

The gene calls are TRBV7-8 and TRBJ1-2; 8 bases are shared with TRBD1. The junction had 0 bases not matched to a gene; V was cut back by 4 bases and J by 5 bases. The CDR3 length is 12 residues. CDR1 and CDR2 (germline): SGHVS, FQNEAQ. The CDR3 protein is CASSWTGYGYTF. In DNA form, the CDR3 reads TGTGCCAGCAGCTGGACAGGGTATGGCTACACCTTC.

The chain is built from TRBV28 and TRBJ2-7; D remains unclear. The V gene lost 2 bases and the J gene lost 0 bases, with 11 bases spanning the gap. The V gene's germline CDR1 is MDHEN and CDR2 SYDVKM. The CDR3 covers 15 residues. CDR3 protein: CASSLVHSSSYEQYF. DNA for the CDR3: TGTGCCAGCAGTTTAGTGCATTCAAGCTCCTACGAGCAGTACTTC.

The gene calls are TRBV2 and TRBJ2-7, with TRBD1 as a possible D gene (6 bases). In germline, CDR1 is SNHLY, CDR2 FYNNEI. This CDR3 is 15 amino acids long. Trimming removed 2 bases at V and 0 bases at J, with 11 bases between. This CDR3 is CASSEMGHSSYEQYF. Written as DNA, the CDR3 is TGTGCCAGCAGTGAAATGGGACACAGCTCCTACGAGCAGTACTTC.

CDR3 bases: TGCGCCAGCAGCCCGCCGGGACGTAACACCGGGGAGCTGTTTTTT. Its protein is CASSPPGRNTGELFF. The rearrangement uses TRBV5-1 and TRBJ2-2; D possibly matches TRBD1 or TRBD2 (5 bases each). V lost 4 bases and J lost 2, with 12 bases in between. CDR1 is SGHRS and CDR2 is YFSETQ in the germline V gene. The CDR3 loop spans 15 amino acids.

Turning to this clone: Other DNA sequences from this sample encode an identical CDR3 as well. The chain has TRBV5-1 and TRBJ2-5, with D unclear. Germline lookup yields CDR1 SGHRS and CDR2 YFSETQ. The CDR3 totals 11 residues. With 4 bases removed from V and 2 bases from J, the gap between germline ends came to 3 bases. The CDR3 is CASSGQETQYF. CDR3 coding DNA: TGCGCCAGCAGCGGTCAAGAGACCCAGTACTTC.

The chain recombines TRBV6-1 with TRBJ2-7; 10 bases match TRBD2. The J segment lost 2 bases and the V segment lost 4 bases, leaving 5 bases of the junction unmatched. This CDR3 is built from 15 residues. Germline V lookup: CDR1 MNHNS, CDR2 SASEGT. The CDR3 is CASSGSGGATYEQYF. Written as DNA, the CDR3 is TGTGCCAGCAGTGGCAGCGGGGGGGCGACCTACGAGCAGTACTTC.

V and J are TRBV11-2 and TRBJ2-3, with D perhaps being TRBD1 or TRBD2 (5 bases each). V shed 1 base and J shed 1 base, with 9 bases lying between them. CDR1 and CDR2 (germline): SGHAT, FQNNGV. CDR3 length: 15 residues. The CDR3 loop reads CASSLGLGGTDTQYF. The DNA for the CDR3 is TGTGCCAGCAGCTTAGGGTTGGGGGGCACAGATACGCAGTATTTT. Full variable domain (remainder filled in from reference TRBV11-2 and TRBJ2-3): EAGVAQSPRYKIIEKRQSVAFWCNPISGHATLYWYQQILGQGPKLLIQFQNNGVVDDSQLPKDRFSAERLKGVDSTLKIQPAKLEDSAVYLCASSLGLGGTDTQYFGPGTRLTVL.

CDR3 in DNA: TGTGCCAGCAGTCTACCGGGACAGGCGGGTGGCTACACCTTC. It translates to CASSLPGQAGGYTF. This chain uses TRBV6-1 with TRBJ1-2; 8 nucleotides agree with TRBD1. V shed 5 bases, J shed 7 bases, and the junction held 9 bases outside the gene matches. Germline lookup yields CDR1 MNHNS and CDR2 SASEGT. The CDR3 runs to 14 residues.

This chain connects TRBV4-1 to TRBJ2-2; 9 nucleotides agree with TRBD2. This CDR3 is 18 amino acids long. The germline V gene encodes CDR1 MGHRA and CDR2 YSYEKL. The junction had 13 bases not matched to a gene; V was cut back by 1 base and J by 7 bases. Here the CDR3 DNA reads TGCGCCAGCAGCCAAGTAGGTTTTGCGGGGGGGCCAGGCGGGGAGCTGTTTTTT. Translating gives CASSQVGFAGGPGGELFF.

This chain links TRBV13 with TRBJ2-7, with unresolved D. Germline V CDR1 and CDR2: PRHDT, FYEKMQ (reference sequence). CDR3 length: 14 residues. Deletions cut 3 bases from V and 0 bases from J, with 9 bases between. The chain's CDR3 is CASSFSGSSYEQYF. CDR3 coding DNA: TGTGCCAGCAGCTTTTCAGGAAGCTCCTACGAGCAGTACTTC. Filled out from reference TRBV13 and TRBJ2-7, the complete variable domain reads AAGVIQSPRHLIKEKRETATLKCYPIPRHDTVYWYQQGPGQDPQFLISFYEKMQSDKGSIPDRFSAQQFSDYHSELNMSSLELGDSALYFCASSFSGSSYEQYFGPGTRLTVT.

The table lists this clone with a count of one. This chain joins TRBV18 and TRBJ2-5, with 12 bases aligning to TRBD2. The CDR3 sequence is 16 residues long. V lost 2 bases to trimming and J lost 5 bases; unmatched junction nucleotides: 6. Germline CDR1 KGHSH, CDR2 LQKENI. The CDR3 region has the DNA TGTGCCAGCTCACCAGCTAGCGGGGGGGCCTTGGAGACCCAGTACTTC. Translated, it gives CASSPASGGALETQYF.

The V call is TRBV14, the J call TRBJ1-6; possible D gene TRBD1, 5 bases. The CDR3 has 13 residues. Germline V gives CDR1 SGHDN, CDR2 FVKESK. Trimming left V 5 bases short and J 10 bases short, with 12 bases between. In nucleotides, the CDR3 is TGTGCCAGCAGCGGGCAGGGTTGCTCACCCCTCCACTTT. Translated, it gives CASSGQGCSPLHF.

The CDR3 sequence: CASSLVWGGGATDTQYF. Here the CDR3 DNA reads TGTGCCAGCAGCTTAGTATGGGGCGGGGGCGCAACAGATACGCAGTATTTT. This chain uses TRBV7-8 with TRBJ2-3, with D possibly being TRBD2 (7 bases). With 1 base removed from V and 3 bases from J, the gap between germline ends came to 17 bases. CDR3 length: 17 residues. Germline V gives CDR1 SGHVS, CDR2 FQNEAQ.

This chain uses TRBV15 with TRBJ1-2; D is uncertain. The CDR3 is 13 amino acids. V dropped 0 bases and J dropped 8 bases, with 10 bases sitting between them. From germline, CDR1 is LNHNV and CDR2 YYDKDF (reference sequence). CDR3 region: CATSRDVGGGYTF. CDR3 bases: TGTGCCACCAGCAGAGATGTGGGAGGAGGCTACACCTTC.

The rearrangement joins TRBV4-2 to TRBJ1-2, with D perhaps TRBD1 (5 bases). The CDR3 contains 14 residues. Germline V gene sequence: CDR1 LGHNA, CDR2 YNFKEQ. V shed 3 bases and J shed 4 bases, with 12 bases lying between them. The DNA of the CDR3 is TGTGCCAGCAGCCAGGCAGGGCTCGGCTATGGCTACACCTTC. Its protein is CASSQAGLGYGYTF.

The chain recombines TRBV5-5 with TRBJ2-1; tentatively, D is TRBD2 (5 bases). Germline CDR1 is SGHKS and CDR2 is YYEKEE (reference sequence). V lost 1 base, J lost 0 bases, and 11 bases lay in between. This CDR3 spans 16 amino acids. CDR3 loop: CASSLSLAASYNEQFF. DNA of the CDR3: TGTGCCAGCAGCTTGTCTCTAGCTGCCTCCTACAATGAGCAGTTCTTC.

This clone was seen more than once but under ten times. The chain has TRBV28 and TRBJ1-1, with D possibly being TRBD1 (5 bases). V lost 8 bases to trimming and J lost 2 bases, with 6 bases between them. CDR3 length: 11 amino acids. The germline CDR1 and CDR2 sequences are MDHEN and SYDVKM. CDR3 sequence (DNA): TGTGCCAGCCGGGACAACACTGAAGCTTTCTTT. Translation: CASRDNTEAFF.

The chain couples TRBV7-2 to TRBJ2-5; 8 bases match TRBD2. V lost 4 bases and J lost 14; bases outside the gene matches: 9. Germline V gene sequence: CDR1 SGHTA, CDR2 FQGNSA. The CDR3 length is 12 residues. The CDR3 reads CASSSLGSGTYF. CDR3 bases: TGTGCCAGCAGCTCACTTGGTAGCGGGACTTACTTC.